This T cell receptor (beta chain) was captured in a study of blood T cell repertoires in COVID-19. Overall study context: PBMCs, B-cell-depleted T cells, or T cells provided the cDNA or gDNA that made up the material.

Authors' processing steps: Quantification of nucleated cells was approximated via reference gene primer amplification. Here immunoSEQ multiplex PCR was the method, and the copy in TCRdb shows in-frame clones only, minus some. The D gene and trimming were derived from the DNA, and the V and J assignments and clone size from that table. This table has roughly 290,000 clones, around 87% appearing once. Deletions cut 5 bases from V and 3 bases from J, with 21 bases between. This CDR3 region has 17 residues. Germline assignment: CDR1 LNHDA and CDR2 SQIVND (reference sequence). This chain links TRBV19 with TRBJ2-3; D might be TRBD2 (7 bases). The sample consisted of peripheral blood. This sequence originates from a woman between 50 and 59 years old who had recovered from COVID-19. The CDR3 nucleotides are TGTGCCAGTAGTGAACTAGGGGGGGTCTTTTTTACAGATACGCAGTATTTT. The encoded protein is CASSELGGVFFTDTQYF.